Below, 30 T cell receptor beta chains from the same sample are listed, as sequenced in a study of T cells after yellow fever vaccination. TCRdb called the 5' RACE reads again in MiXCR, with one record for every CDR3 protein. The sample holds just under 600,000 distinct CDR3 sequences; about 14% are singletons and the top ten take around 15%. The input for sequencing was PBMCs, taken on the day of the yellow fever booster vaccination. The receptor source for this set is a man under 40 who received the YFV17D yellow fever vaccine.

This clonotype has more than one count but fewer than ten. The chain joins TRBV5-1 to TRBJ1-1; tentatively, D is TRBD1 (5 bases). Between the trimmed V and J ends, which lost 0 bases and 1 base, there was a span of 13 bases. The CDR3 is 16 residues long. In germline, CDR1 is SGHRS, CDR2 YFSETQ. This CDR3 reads CASSLGQPNGNTEAFF. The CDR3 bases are TGCGCCAGCAGCTTGGGACAGCCTAACGGGAACACTGAAGCTTTCTTT.

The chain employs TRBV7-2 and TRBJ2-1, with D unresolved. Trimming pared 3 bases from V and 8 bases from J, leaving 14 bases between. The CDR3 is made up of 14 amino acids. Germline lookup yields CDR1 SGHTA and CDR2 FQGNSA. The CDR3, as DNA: TGTGCCAGCAGCTTGGATGGTGGTGCGGATGAGCAGTTCTTC. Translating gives CASSLDGGADEQFF.

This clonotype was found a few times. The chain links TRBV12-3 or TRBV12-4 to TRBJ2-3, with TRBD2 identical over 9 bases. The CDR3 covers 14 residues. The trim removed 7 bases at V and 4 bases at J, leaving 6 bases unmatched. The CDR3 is CASIHSGSPDTQYF. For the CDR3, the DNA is TGTGCCAGCATCCATAGCGGGAGCCCAGATACGCAGTATTTT.

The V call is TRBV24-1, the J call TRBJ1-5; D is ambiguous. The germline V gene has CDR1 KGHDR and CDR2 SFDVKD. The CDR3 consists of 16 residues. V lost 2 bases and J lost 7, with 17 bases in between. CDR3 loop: CATSDSGGSPSQPQHF. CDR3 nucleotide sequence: TGTGCCACCAGTGATTCAGGCGGTAGCCCTAGCCAGCCCCAGCATTTT.

The CDR3 sequence is CASSEAGDPNEQFF. The CDR3 DNA is TGTGCCAGCAGCGAAGCGGGAGACCCCAATGAGCAGTTCTTC. V is TRBV5-8 and J is TRBJ2-1; 8 bases are a match to TRBD2. V was pared by 4 bases and J by 6 bases, with 6 bases of the junction left unmatched. CDR1 and CDR2 from the germline V gene are SGHTS and YDEGEE. CDR3 size: 14 residues. Drawing the rest from reference TRBV5-8 and TRBJ2-1, the complete variable domain is EAGVTQSPTHLIKTRGQQATLRCSPISGHTSVYWYQQALGLGLQFLLWYDEGEERNRGNFPPRFSGRQFPNYSSELNVNALELEDSALYLCASSEAGDPNEQFFGPGTRLTVL.

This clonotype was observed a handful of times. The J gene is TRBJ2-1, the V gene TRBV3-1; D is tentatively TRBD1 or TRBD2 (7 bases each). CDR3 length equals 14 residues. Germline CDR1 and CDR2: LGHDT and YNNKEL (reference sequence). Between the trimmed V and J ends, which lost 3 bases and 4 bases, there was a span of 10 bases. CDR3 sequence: CASSHRGGYNEQFF. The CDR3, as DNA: TGTGCCAGCAGCCACAGGGGGGGTTACAATGAGCAGTTCTTC.

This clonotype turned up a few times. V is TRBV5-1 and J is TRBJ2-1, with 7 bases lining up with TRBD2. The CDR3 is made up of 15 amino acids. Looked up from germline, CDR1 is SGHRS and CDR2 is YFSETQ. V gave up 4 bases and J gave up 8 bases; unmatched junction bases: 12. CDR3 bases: TGCGCCAGCAGCAATGACCCAGCGGGAATAGATGAGCAGTTCTTC. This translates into CASSNDPAGIDEQFF.

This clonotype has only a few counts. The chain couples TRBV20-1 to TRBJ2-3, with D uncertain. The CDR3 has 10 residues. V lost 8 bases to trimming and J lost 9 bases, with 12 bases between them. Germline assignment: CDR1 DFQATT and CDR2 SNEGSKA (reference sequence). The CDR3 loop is CSPGPRTQYF. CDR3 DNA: TGCAGTCCGGGCCCACGAACGCAGTATTTT.

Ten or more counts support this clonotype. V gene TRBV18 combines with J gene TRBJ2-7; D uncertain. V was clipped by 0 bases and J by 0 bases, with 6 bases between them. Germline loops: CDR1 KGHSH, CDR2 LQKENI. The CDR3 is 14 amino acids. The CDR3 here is CASSPPGISYEQYF. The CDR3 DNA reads TGTGCCAGCTCACCACCGGGTATCTCCTACGAGCAGTACTTC.

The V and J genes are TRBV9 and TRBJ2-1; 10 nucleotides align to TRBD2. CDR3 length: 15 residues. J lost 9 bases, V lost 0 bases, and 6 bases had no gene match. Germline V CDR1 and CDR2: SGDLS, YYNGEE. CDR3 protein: CASSVEASGSGEQFF. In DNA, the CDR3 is TGTGCCAGCAGCGTAGAGGCTAGCGGGAGTGGTGAGCAGTTCTTC.

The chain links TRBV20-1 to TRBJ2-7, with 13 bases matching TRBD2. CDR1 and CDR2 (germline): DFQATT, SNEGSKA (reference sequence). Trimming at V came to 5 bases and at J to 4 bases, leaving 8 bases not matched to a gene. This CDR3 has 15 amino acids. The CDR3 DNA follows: TGCAGTGCTGCCGGGACTAGCGGGAAGGCTTACGAGCAGTACTTC. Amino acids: CSAAGTSGKAYEQYF.

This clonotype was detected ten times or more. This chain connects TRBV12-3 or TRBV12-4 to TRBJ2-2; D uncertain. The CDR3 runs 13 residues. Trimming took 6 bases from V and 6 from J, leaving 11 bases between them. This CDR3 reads CASSSSVAGELFF. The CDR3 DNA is TGTGCCAGCAGCTCAAGCGTCGCCGGGGAGCTGTTTTTT.

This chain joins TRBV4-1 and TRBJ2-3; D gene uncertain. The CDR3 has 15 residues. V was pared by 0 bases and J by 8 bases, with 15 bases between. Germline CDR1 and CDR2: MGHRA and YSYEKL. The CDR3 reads CASSQDIDLARTQYF. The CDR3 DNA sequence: TGCGCCAGCAGCCAAGATATCGACCTGGCTCGTACGCAGTATTTT.

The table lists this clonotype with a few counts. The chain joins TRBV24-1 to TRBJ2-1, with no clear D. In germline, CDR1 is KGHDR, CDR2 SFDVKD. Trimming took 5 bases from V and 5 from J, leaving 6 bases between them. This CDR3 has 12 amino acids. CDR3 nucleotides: TGTGCCACCAGTGGCCAAAACAATGAGCAGTTCTTC. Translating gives CATSGQNNEQFF.

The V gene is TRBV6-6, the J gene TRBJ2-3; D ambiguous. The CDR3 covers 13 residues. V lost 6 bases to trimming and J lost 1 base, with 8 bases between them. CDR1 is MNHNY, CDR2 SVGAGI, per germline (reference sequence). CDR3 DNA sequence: TGTGCCAGCAGAGAGGACGGCACAGATACGCAGTATTTT. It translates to CASREDGTDTQYF.

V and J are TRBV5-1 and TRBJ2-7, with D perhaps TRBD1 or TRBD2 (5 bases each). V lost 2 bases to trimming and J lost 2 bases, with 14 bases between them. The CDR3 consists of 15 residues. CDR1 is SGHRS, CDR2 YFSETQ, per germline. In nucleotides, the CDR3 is TGCGCCAGCAGCTTTTCGCCGGGGCCCACCTACGAGCAGTACTTC. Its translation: CASSFSPGPTYEQYF. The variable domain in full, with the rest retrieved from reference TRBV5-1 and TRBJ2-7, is KAGVTQTPRYLIKTRGQQVTLSCSPISGHRSVSWYQQTPGQGLQFLFEYFSETQRNKGNFPGRFSGRQFSNSRSEMNVSTLELGDSALYLCASSFSPGPTYEQYFGPGTRLTVT.

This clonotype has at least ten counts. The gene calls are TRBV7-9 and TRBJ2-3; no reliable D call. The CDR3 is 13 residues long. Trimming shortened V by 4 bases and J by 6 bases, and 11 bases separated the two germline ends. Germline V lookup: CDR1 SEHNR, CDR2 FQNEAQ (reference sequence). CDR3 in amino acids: CASSSTGSDTQYF. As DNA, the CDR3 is TGTGCCAGCAGCTCTACCGGGTCCGATACGCAGTATTTT.

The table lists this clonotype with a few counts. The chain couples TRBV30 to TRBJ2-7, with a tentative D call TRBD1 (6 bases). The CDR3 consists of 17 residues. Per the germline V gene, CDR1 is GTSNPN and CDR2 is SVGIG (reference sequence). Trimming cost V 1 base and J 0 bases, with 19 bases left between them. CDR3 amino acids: CAWSGGLKFRGSYEQYF. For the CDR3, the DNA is TGTGCCTGGAGTGGAGGGCTAAAATTCAGGGGCTCCTACGAGCAGTACTTC.

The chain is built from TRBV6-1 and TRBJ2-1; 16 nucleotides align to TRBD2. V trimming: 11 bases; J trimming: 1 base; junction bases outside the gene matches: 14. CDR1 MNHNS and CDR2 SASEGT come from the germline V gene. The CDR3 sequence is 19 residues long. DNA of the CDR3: TGTGCCTGCCGGCCGACGGGACTAGCGGGAGGGAGTTCCTACAATGAGCAGTTCTTC. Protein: CACRPTGLAGGSSYNEQFF.

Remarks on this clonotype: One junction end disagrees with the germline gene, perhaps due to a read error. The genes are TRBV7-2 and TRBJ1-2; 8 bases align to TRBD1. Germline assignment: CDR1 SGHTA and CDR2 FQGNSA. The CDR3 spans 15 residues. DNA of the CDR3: TGTGCCAGCACCTTAGCCAGGGGGCGCCCCTATGGCTACACCTTC. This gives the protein CASTLARGRPYGYTF.

The CDR3 DNA reads TGTGCCAGCTCACCCGGGCACAGCCATTTAGATGGCTACACCTTC. It translates to CASSPGHSHLDGYTF. The V gene is TRBV18, the J gene TRBJ1-2; D remains ambiguous. The V end was cut by 3 bases, the J end by 6 bases, with 17 bases between. The germline V gene encodes CDR1 KGHSH and CDR2 LQKENI. CDR3 length: 15 residues. The variable domain in full, with the rest retrieved from reference TRBV18 and TRBJ1-2, is NAGVMQNPRHLVRRRGQEARLRCSPMKGHSHVYWYRQLPEEGLKFMVYLQKENIIDESGMPKERFSAEFPKEGPSILRIQQVVRGDSAAYFCASSPGHSHLDGYTFGSGTRLTVV.

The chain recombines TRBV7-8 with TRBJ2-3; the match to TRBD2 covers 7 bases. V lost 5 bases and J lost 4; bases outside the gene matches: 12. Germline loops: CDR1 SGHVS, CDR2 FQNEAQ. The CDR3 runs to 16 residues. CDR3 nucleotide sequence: TGTGCCAGCAGCCGCACTAGCGCTGGAGATTCAGATACGCAGTATTTT. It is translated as CASSRTSAGDSDTQYF.

This CDR3 is CASLGGGSTEAFF. CDR3 nucleotides: TGTGCCAGTTTGGGGGGGGGAAGCACTGAAGCTTTCTTT. This rearrangement joins TRBV12-3 or TRBV12-4 to TRBJ1-1; D possibly corresponds to TRBD1 (5 bases). CDR3 length: 13 amino acids. The germline V and J ends were trimmed by 9 bases and 4 bases, with 15 bases remaining between them.

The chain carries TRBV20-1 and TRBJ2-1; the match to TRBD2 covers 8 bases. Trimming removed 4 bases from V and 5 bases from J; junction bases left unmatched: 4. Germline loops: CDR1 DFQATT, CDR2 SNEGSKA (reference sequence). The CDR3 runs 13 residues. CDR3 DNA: TGCAGTGCTACGACTAGCGCCAACAATGAGCAGTTCTTC. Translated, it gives CSATTSANNEQFF.

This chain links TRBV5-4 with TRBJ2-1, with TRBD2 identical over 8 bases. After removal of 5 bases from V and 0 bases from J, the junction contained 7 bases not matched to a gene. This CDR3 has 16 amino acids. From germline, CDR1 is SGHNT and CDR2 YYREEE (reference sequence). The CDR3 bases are TGTGCCAGCAGTACCCCGGGGGGGAGCTCCTACAATGAGCAGTTCTTC. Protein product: CASSTPGGSSYNEQFF.

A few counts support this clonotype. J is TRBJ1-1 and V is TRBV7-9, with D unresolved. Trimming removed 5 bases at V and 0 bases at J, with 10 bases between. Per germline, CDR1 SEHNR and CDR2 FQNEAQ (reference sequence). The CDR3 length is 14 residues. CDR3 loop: CASSHFGMNTEAFF. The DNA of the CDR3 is TGTGCCAGCAGCCATTTCGGGATGAACACTGAAGCTTTCTTT.

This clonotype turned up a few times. As DNA, the CDR3 is TGCGCCAGCAGCCCGGGAAGGGGAAAGTTTCTAGCGGGAGGTCTCTACAATGAGCAGTTCTTC. Its protein product is CASSPGRGKFLAGGLYNEQFF. The genes are TRBV5-1 and TRBJ2-1; 11 nucleotides line up with TRBD2. Per the germline V gene, CDR1 is SGHRS and CDR2 is YFSETQ. Trimming removed 4 bases from V and 3 bases from J; junction bases left unmatched: 21. The CDR3 sequence is 21 residues long.

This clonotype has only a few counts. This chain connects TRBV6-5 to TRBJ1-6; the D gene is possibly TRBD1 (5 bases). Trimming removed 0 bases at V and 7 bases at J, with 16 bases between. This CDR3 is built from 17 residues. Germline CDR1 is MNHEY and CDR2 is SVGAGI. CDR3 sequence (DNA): TGTGCCAGCAGTTACTCGGGTTGGGGGGGGGAGAATTCACCCCTCCACTTT. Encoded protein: CASSYSGWGGENSPLHF.

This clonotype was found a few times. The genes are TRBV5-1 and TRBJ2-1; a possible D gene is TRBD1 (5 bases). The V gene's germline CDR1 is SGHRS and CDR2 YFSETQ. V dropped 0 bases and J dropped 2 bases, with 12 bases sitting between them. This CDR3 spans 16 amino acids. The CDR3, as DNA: TGCGCCAGCAGCTTGGTGCAGGGTAGTCCCTACAATGAGCAGTTCTTC. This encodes CASSLVQGSPYNEQFF. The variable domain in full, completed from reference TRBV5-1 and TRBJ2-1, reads KAGVTQTPRYLIKTRGQQVTLSCSPISGHRSVSWYQQTPGQGLQFLFEYFSETQRNKGNFPGRFSGRQFSNSRSEMNVSTLELGDSALYLCASSLVQGSPYNEQFFGPGTRLTVL.

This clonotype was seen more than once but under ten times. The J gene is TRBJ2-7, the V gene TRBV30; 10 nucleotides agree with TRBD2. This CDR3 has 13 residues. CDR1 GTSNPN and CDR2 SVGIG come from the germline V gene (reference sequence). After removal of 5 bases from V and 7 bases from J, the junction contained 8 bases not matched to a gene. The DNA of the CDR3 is TGTGCCTGGTTAGCTAGCGGGAGTGGTGAGCAGTACTTC. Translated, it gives CAWLASGSGEQYF.